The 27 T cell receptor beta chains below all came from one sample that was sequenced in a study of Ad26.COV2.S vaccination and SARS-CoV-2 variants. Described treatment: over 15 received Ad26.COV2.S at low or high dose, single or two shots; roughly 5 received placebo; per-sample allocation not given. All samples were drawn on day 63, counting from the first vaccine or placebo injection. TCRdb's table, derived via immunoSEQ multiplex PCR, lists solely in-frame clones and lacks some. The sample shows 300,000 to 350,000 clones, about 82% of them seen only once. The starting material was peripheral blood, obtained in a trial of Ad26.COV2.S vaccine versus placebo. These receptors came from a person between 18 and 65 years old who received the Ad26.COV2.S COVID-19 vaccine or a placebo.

CDR3 nucleotide sequence: TGTGCCAGTAGTATCGCGGGGCCTATCGAAGCTTTCTTT. Translated, it gives CASSIAGPIEAFF. The chain joins TRBV19 to TRBJ1-1; D possibly corresponds to TRBD1 (5 bases). V was pared by 3 bases and J by 8 bases, with 13 bases between. The CDR3 is made up of 13 amino acids. Germline V gives CDR1 LNHDA, CDR2 SQIVND (reference sequence).

DNA for the CDR3: TGTGCCAGCAGTCCAAGGGGGAACACTGAAGCTTTCTTT. The encoded protein is CASSPRGNTEAFF. The chain employs TRBV6-2 or TRBV6-3 and TRBJ1-1, with TRBD1 as a possible D gene (5 bases). V was clipped by 5 bases and J by 1 base, with 8 bases between them. Germline CDR1 reads MNHEY; CDR2 reads SVGEGT. The CDR3 is 13 residues long.

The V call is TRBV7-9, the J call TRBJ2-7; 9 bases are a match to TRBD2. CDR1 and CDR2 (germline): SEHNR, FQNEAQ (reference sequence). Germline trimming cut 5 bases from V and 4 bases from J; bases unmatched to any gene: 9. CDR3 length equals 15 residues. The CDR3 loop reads CASSSGGTKRYEQYF. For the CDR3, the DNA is TGTGCCAGCAGCAGCGGGGGGACAAAACGATACGAGCAGTACTTC.

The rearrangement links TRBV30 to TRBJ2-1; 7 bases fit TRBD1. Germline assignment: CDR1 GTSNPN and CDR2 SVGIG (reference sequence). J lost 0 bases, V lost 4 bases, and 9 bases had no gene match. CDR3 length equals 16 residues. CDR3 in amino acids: CAWTLATGSSYNEQFF. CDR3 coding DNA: TGTGCCTGGACCCTCGCGACAGGGAGCTCCTACAATGAGCAGTTCTTC.

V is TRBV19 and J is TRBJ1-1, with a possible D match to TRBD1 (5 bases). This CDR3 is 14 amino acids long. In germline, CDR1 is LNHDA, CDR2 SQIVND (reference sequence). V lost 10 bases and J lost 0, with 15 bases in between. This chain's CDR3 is CANKGAGLNTEAFF. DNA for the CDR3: TGTGCCAACAAAGGGGCGGGGTTGAACACTGAAGCTTTCTTT.

CDR3 nucleotides: TGTGCCAGTCAAAAGACCGGCGGGGCAGATACGCAGTATTTT. Protein sequence: CASQKTGGADTQYF. V gene TRBV5-4 combines with J gene TRBJ2-3; perhaps TRBD2 as D (6 bases). The V end was cut by 8 bases, the J end by 4 bases, with 17 bases between. CDR3 length equals 14 residues. The germline CDR1 and CDR2 sequences are SGHNT and YYREEE (reference sequence).

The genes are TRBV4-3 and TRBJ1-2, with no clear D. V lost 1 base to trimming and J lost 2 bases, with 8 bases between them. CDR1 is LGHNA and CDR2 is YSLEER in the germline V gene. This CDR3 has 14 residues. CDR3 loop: CASSQVVGNYGYTF. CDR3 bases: TGCGCCAGCAGCCAAGTCGTCGGGAACTATGGCTACACCTTC.

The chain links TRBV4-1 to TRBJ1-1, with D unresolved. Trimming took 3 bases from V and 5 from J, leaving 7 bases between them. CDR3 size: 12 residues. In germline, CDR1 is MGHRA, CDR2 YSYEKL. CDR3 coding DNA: TGCGCCAGCAGCCACTCCGGGACTGAAGCTTTCTTT. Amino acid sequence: CASSHSGTEAFF.

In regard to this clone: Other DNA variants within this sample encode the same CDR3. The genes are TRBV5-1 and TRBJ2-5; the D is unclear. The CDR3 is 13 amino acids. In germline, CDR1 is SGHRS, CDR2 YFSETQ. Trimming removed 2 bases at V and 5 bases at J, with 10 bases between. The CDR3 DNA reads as TGCGCCAGCAGCTTAGGTGGGCGGGAGACCCAGTACTTC. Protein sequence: CASSLGGRETQYF.

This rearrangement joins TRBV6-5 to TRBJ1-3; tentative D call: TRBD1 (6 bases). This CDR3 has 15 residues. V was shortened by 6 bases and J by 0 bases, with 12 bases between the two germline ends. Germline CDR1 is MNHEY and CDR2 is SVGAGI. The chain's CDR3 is CASSRDRSSGNTIYF. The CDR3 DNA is TGTGCCAGCAGCCGCGACAGGTCCTCTGGAAACACCATATATTTT.

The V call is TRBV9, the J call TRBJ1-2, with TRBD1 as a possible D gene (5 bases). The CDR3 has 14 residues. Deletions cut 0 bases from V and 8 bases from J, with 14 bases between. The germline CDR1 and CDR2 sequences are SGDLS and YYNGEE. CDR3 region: CASSVDDSGWGYTF. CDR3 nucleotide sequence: TGTGCCAGCAGCGTAGACGACAGCGGTTGGGGCTACACCTTC.

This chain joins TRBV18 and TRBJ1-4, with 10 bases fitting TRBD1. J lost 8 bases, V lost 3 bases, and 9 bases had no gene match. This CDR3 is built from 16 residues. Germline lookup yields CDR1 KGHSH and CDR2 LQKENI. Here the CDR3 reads CASSPGAGQGQEKLFF. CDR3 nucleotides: TGTGCCAGCTCACCGGGAGCGGGACAGGGGCAGGAAAAACTGTTTTTT.

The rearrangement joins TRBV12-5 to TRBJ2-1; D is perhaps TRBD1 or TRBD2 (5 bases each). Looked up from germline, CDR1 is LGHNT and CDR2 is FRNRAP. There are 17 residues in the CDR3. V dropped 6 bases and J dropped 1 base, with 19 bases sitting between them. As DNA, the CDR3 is TGTGCTAGTGGCCTTGCCGGGGCGGGCGTTTCCTACAATGAGCAGTTCTTC. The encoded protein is CASGLAGAGVSYNEQFF. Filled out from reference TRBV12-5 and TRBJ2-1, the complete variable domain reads DARVTQTPRHKVTEMGQEVTMRCQPILGHNTVFWYRQTMMQGLELLAYFRNRAPLDDSGMPKDRFSAEMPDATLATLKIQPSEPRDSAVYFCASGLAGAGVSYNEQFFGPGTRLTVL.

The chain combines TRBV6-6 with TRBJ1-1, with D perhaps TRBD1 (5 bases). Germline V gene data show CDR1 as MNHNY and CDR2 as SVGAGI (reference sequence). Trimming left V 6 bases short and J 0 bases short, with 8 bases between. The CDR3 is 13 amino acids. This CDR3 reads CASRLQVNTEAFF. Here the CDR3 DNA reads TGTGCCAGCAGACTACAGGTGAACACTGAAGCTTTCTTT.

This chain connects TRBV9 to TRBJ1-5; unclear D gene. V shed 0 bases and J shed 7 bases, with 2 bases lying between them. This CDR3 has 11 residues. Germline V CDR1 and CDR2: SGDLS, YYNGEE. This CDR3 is CASSVAQPQHF. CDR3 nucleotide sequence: TGTGCCAGCAGCGTAGCCCAGCCCCAGCATTTT.

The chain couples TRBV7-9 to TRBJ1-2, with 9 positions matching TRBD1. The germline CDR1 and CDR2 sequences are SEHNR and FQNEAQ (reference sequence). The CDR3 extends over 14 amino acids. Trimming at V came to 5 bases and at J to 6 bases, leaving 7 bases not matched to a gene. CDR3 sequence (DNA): TGTGCCAGCAGCGCCCTACAGGGGGCTCATGGCTACACCTTC. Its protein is CASSALQGAHGYTF.

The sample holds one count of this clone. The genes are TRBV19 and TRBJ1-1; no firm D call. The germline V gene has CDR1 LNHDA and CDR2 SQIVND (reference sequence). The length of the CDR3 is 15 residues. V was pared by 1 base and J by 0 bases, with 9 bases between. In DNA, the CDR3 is TGTGCCAGTAGTATAGGCGGGTCTTTGAACACTGAAGCTTTCTTT. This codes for CASSIGGSLNTEAFF. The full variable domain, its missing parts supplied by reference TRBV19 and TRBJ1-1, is DGGITQSPKYLFRKEGQNVTLSCEQNLNHDAMYWYRQDPGQGLRLIYYSQIVNDFQKGDIAEGYSVSREKKESFPLTVTSAQKNPTAFYLCASSIGGSLNTEAFFGQGTRLTVV.

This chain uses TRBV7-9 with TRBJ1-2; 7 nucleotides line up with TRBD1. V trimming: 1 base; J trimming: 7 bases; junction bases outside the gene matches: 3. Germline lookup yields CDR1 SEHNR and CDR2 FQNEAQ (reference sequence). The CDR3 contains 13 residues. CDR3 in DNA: TGTGCCAGCAGCTTAGAAGGGGGCACTGGCTACACCTTC. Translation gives CASSLEGGTGYTF.

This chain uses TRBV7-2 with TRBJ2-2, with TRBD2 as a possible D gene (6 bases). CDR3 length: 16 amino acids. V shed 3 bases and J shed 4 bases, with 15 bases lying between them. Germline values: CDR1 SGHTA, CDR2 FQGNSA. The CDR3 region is CASSLGLLAGTGELFF. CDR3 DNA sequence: TGTGCCAGCAGCTTGGGTTTACTAGCAGGCACCGGGGAGCTGTTTTTT.

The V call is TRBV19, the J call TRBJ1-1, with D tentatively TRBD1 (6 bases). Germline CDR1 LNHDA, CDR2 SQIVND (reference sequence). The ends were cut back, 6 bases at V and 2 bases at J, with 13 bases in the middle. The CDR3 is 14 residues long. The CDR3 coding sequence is TGTGCCAGTAGGGTCGGGACATCCAACACTGAAGCTTTCTTT. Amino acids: CASRVGTSNTEAFF.

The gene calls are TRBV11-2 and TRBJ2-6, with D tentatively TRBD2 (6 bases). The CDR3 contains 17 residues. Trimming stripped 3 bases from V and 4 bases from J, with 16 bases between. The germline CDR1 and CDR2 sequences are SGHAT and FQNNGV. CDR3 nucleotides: TGTGCCAGCAGCTTGATTTTCGGGAGTCCCGGGGCCAACGTCCTGACTTTC. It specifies CASSLIFGSPGANVLTF.

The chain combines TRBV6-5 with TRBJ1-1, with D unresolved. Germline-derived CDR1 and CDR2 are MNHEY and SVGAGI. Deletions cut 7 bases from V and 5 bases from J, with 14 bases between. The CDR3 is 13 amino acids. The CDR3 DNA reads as TGTGCCAGCACTCCGCCCAGCCGGACTGAAGCTTTCTTT. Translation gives CASTPPSRTEAFF.

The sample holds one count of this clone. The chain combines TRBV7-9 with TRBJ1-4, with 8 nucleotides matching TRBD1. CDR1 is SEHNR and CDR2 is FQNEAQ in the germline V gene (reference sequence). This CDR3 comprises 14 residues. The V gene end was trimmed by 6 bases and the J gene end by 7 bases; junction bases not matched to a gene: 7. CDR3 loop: CASSSGTGGEKLFF. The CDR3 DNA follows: TGTGCCAGCAGTTCCGGGACAGGCGGTGAAAAACTGTTTTTT.

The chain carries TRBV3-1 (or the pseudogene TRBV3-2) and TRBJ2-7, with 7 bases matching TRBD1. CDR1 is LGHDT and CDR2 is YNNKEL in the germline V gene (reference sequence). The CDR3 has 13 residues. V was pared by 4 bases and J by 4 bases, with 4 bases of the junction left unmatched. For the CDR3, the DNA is TGTGCCAGCAGCCGACAGGGCGGGTACGAGCAGTACTTC. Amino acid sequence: CASSRQGGYEQYF.

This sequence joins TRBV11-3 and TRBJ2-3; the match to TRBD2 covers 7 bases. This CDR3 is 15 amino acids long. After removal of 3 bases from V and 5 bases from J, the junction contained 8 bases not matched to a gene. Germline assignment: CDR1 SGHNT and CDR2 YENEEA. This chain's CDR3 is CASSFGTTHEDTQYF. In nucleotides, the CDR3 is TGTGCCAGCAGCTTCGGGACTACTCACGAAGATACGCAGTATTTT.

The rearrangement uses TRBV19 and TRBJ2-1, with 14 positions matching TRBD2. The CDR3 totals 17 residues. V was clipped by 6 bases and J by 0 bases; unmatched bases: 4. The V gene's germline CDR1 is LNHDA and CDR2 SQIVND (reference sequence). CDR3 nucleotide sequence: TGTGCCAGTAGGGGACTAGCGGGGGACTCCTCCTACAATGAGCAGTTCTTC. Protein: CASRGLAGDSSYNEQFF.

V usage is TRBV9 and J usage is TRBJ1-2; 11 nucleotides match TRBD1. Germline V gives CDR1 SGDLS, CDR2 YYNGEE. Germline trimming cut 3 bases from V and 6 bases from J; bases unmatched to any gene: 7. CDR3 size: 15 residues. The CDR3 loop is CASSGRTGGSNGYTF. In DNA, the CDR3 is TGTGCCAGCAGCGGCCGGACAGGGGGCAGCAATGGCTACACCTTC.